The 12 T cell receptor beta chains reported below all come from one sample, sequenced in a study of Tregs in tolerant kidney transplant recipients. Data came from immunoSEQ multiplex PCR; TCRdb stores just in-frame clones and leaves some out. The table records 120,000 or so clones, roughly nine tenths of them present only once. The sample taken for sequencing was CD4+ T cells from blood. The source of these receptors is a human donor in good health.

The rearrangement uses TRBV27 and TRBJ2-3; 9 bases align to TRBD2. There are 16 residues in the CDR3. V dropped 1 base and J dropped 5; count of bases not matched to a gene: 7. Germline CDR1 and CDR2: MNHEY and SMNVEV (reference sequence). DNA of the CDR3: TGTGCCAGCAGTTTATATGCGGGAGGGCGGGTAGATACGCAGTATTTT. Translated: CASSLYAGGRVDTQYF.

V is TRBV2 and J is TRBJ2-5; D may be TRBD1 (6 bases). Germline-derived CDR1 and CDR2 are SNHLY and FYNNEI. Between the trimmed V and J ends, which lost 4 bases and 5 bases, there was a span of 17 bases. This CDR3 spans 15 amino acids. CDR3: CASSVGGEEWETQYF. The CDR3 DNA sequence: TGTGCCAGCAGTGTAGGGGGTGAGGAATGGGAGACCCAGTACTTC.

V and J are TRBV11-2 and TRBJ1-2, with unresolved D. CDR3 length: 16 amino acids. In germline, CDR1 is SGHAT, CDR2 FQNNGV. The V end was cut by 6 bases, the J end by 7 bases, with 24 bases between. The CDR3, as DNA: TGTGCCAGCAGGCCCATTAGGACGACGAACTATGGTGGCTACACCTTC. It codes for CASRPIRTTNYGGYTF.

The chain recombines TRBV7-3 with TRBJ1-4, with 10 bases lining up with TRBD1. CDR1 is SGHTA, CDR2 FQGTGA, per germline. There are 17 residues in the CDR3. Trimming took 5 bases from V and 8 from J; bases not matched to a gene: 14. Written as DNA, the CDR3 is TGTGCCAGCAGCACCGCGGCCCGACAGGGGGCAGGAGAAAAACTGTTTTTT. Amino acids: CASSTAARQGAGEKLFF.

The chain combines TRBV27 with TRBJ2-7; no clear D. Per the germline V gene, CDR1 is MNHEY and CDR2 is SMNVEV (reference sequence). CDR3 size: 14 residues. V lost 7 bases and J lost 0, with 13 bases in between. The CDR3, as DNA: TGTGCCAGCAAAGGAGCCCAGAGCTCCTACGAGCAGTACTTC. Translation: CASKGAQSSYEQYF.

This rearrangement joins TRBV2 to TRBJ1-5; D uncertain. The CDR3 totals 12 residues. Trimming removed 10 bases from V and 0 bases from J, with 7 bases in between. Germline CDR1 is SNHLY and CDR2 is FYNNEI. In DNA, the CDR3 is TGTGCCACCGGAGATAGCAATCAGCCCCAGCATTTT. Translating it yields CATGDSNQPQHF.

The J gene is TRBJ2-3, the V gene TRBV5-1; D uncertain. The CDR3 contains 15 residues. V shed 1 base and J shed 2 bases, with 11 bases lying between them. CDR1 is SGHRS, CDR2 YFSETQ, per germline. CDR3 protein: CASSLSSGFTDTQYF. The CDR3 nucleotides read TGCGCCAGCAGCTTGTCGTCTGGATTCACAGATACGCAGTATTTT. Together with reference TRBV5-1 and TRBJ2-3, the CDR3 gives the full variable domain: KAGVTQTPRYLIKTRGQQVTLSCSPISGHRSVSWYQQTPGQGLQFLFEYFSETQRNKGNFPGRFSGRQFSNSRSEMNVSTLELGDSALYLCASSLSSGFTDTQYFGPGTRLTVL.

The chain carries TRBV21-1 and TRBJ1-5; the DNA was not compared with TRBD1, the D call given in the table. TRBV21-1 constitutes a pseudogene. This CDR3 contains 17 residues. CDR3: CASSKELRTVTNQPQHF. In DNA, the CDR3 is TGTGCCAGCAGCAAAGAGCTAAGGACAGTAACAAATCAGCCCCAGCATTTT.

This chain links TRBV10-3 with TRBJ2-7; no firm D call. The CDR3 loop spans 12 amino acids. V lost 3 bases to trimming and J lost 3 bases, with 6 bases between them. Germline lookup yields CDR1 ENHRY and CDR2 SYGVKD. In DNA, the CDR3 is TGTGCCATCAGTGATGTCGGCTACGAGCAGTACTTC. It is translated as CAISDVGYEQYF.

In this sample, this clone turned up a few times. This chain connects TRBV5-1 to TRBJ1-5; the D is unclear. Germline V CDR1 and CDR2: SGHRS, YFSETQ. CDR3 size: 14 residues. V was cut by 0 bases and J by 4 bases, with 8 bases left in between. Written as DNA, the CDR3 is TGCGCCAGCAGCTTGGGTGAGGGTAATCAGCCCCAGCATTTT. Protein sequence: CASSLGEGNQPQHF. Complete variable domain (other parts from reference TRBV5-1 and TRBJ1-5): KAGVTQTPRYLIKTRGQQVTLSCSPISGHRSVSWYQQTPGQGLQFLFEYFSETQRNKGNFPGRFSGRQFSNSRSEMNVSTLELGDSALYLCASSLGEGNQPQHFGDGTRLSIL.

The genes are TRBV30 and TRBJ1-2; TRBD1 is a possible D gene (6 bases). The V and J ends lost 7 bases and 11 bases respectively, with 23 bases between them. The CDR3 totals 13 residues. CDR1 is GTSNPN, CDR2 SVGIG, per germline (reference sequence). DNA of the CDR3: TGTGCCTACGATGGTGGGCAGGGGTTGCAATACACCTTC. It translates to CAYDGGQGLQYTF.

V is TRBV9 and J is TRBJ1-6, with D tentatively TRBD1 (6 bases). Germline V gene data show CDR1 as SGDLS and CDR2 as YYNGEE. CDR3 size: 15 residues. Deletions cut 4 bases from V and 5 bases from J, with 13 bases between. CDR3 in DNA: TGTGCCAGCAGCCCGGCGGGGGCAAATAATTCACCCCTCCACTTT. It codes for CASSPAGANNSPLHF.